This TCR beta chain derives from a study of control samples from healthy donors and cancer patients. This CDR3 has 14 amino acids. Germline V gene data show CDR1 as SGHRS and CDR2 as YFSETQ. Germline trimming cut 2 bases from V and 5 bases from J; bases unmatched to any gene: 6. Some clones are missing from TCRdb's copy, which holds only in-frame ones; the method was immunoSEQ multiplex PCR. Of fewer than 200,000 clones detected, around nine tenths appear once; the ten largest clones hold 1.3% to 1.5%. The chain couples TRBV5-1 to TRBJ2-5; 7 bases line up with TRBD1. Sequencing was performed on blood. The receptor was derived from a man younger than 45 in good health. The CDR3: CASSFIGGRETQYF. CDR3 sequence (DNA): TGCGCCAGCAGCTTTATAGGGGGCAGGGAGACCCAGTACTTC.